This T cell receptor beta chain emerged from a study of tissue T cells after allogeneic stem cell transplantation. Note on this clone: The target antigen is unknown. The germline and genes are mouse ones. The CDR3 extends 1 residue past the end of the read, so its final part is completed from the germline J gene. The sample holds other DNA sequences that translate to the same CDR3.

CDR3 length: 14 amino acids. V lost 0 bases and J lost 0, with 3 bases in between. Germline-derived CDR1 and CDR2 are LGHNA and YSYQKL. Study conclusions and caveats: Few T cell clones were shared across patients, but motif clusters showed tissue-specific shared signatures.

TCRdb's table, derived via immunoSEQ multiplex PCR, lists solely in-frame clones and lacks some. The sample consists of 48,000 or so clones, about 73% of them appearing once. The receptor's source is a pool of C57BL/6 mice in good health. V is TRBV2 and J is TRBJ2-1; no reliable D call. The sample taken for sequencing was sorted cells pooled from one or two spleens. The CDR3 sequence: CASSQDHNYAEQFF. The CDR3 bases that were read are TGTGCCAGCAGCCAAGATCATAACTATGCTGAGCAGTTC.